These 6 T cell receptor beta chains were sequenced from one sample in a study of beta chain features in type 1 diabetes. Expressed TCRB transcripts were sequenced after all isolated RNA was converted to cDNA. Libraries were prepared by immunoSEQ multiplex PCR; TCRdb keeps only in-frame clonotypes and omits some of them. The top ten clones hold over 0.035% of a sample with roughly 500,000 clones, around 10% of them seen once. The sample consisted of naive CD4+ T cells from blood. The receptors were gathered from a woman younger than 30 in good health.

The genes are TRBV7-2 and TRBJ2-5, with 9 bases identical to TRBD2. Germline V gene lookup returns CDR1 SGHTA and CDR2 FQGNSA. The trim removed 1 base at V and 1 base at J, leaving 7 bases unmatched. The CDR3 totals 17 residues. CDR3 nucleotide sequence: TGTGCCAGCAGCTTAGTTTTCGCGGGGGGGCCCCAAGAGACCCAGTACTTC. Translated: CASSLVFAGGPQETQYF.

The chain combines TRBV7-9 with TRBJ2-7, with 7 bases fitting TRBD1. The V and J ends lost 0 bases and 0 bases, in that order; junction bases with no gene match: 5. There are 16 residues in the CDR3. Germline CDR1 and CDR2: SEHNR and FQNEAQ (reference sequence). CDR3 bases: TGTGCCAGCAGCTTAGCAAGAGGGGGCGTCTCCTACGAGCAGTACTTC. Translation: CASSLARGGVSYEQYF.

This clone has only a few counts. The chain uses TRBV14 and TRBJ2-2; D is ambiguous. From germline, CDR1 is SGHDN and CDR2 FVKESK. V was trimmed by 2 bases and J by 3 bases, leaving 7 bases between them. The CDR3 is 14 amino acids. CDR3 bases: TGTGCCAGCAGCCAATTATTTGACACCGGGGAGCTGTTTTTT. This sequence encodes CASSQLFDTGELFF. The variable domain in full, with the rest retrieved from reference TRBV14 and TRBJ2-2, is EAGVTQFPSHSVIEKGQTVTLRCDPISGHDNLYWYRRVMGKEIKFLLHFVKESKQDESGMPNNRFLAERTGGTYSTLKVQPAELEDSGVYFCASSQLFDTGELFFGEGSRLTVL.

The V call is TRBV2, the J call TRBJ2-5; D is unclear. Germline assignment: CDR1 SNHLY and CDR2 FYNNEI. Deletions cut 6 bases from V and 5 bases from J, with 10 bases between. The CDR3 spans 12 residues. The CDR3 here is CASSKRRETQYF. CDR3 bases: TGTGCCAGCAGCAAAAGGCGGGAGACCCAGTACTTC.

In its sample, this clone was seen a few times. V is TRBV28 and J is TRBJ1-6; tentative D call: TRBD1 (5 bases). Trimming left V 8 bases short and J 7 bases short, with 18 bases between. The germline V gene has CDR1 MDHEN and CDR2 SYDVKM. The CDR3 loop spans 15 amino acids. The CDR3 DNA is TGTGCCAGCCGAATACCCAGGGAGGGGAATTCACCCCTCCACTTT. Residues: CASRIPREGNSPLHF.

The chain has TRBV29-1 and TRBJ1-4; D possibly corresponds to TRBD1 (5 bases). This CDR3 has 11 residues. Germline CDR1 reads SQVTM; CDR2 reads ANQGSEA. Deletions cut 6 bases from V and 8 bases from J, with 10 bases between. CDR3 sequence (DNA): TGCAGCGTGGCCCGGGGGGAAAAACTGTTTTTT. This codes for CSVARGEKLFF.